This T cell receptor (beta chain) appears in the sequencing data of a study of control samples from healthy donors and cancer patients. This clone appeared once. Libraries were prepared by immunoSEQ multiplex PCR; TCRdb keeps only in-frame clonotypes and omits some of them. The sample carries roughly 120,000 clones, around 88% recorded once. Sequences were obtained from blood. The receptor comes from a woman between 45 and 60 years old in good health.

The CDR3 protein is CASSYSYGPPYEQYF. Here the CDR3 DNA reads TGTGCCAGCAGTTACTCGTACGGGCCTCCCTACGAGCAGTACTTC. The rearrangement links TRBV6-6 to TRBJ2-7; D is unresolved. The CDR3 has 15 residues. With 0 bases removed from V and 2 bases from J, the gap between germline ends came to 11 bases. CDR1 and CDR2 (germline): MNHNY, SVGAGI (reference sequence).